A single sample is the source of the 16 T cell receptor beta chains below, sequenced in a study of T-cell memory formation after mild COVID-19. MiXCR was run by TCRdb on the 5' RACE reads, yielding one entry per CDR3 protein. This sample yields about 200,000 distinct CDR3 sequences, of which about 9.2% are seen a single time; roughly 3.5% belongs to the top ten. Specimen: PBMCs or a T cell subset sorted from them (not recorded which). These receptors were obtained from a man aged 18 to 29 who had mild COVID-19 (a few samples of this study predate the infection). Cell type and time point are not known.

This chain connects TRBV4-3 to TRBJ1-4; D gene uncertain. Germline V gives CDR1 LGHNA, CDR2 YSLEER. Trimming took 5 bases from V and 2 from J, leaving 15 bases between them. The CDR3 is made up of 16 amino acids. DNA for the CDR3: TGCGCCAGCAGCGTAAGACTCCGGGAGACTAATGAAAAACTGTTTTTT. This gives the protein CASSVRLRETNEKLFF.

V and J are TRBV28 and TRBJ1-3; no firm D call. V was clipped by 4 bases and J by 8 bases, with 6 bases between them. CDR1 is MDHEN and CDR2 is SYDVKM in the germline V gene. The CDR3 covers 11 residues. The CDR3 loop is CASSSEYTIYF. DNA of the CDR3: TGTGCCAGCAGTTCGGAGTACACCATATATTTT.

This clonotype was seen only a few times. The J gene is TRBJ2-3, the V gene TRBV4-2; 13 bases map to TRBD2. Germline trimming cut 1 base from V and 5 bases from J; bases unmatched to any gene: 9. Germline CDR1 is LGHNA and CDR2 is YNFKEQ. The CDR3 extends over 18 amino acids. The CDR3 loop reads CASSQASLAGGLVDTQYF. CDR3 bases: TGTGCCAGCAGCCAAGCTTCACTAGCGGGGGGGCTGGTAGATACGCAGTATTTT.

This clonotype was seen a few times. The chain couples TRBV5-1 to TRBJ2-2; a weak D match, TRBD1 (5 bases). The CDR3 extends over 15 amino acids. With 5 bases removed from V and 6 bases from J, the gap between germline ends came to 17 bases. The germline CDR1 and CDR2 sequences are SGHRS and YFSETQ. The CDR3 bases are TGCGCCAGCAGAAGGGCAGGGATCCCGCCCGGGGAGCTGTTTTTT. It yields the protein CASRRAGIPPGELFF.

This clonotype has a handful of counts. The rearrangement joins TRBV20-1 to TRBJ2-5, with D possibly TRBD2 on 6 matching bases. V was clipped by 2 bases and J by 7 bases, with 14 bases between them. There are 13 residues in the CDR3. Germline V gene data show CDR1 as DFQATT and CDR2 as SNEGSKA (reference sequence). The CDR3 sequence: CSARMAGMRTQYF. The CDR3 DNA sequence: TGCAGTGCTAGAATGGCGGGGATGCGGACCCAGTACTTC.

Only a few counts were recorded for this clonotype. The V gene is TRBV18, the J gene TRBJ1-5; D is unclear. CDR1 is KGHSH, CDR2 LQKENI, per germline. The CDR3 runs 15 residues. Between the trimmed V and J ends, which lost 6 bases and 2 bases, there was a span of 14 bases. CDR3: CASSPGRVGNQPQHF. CDR3 coding DNA: TGTGCCAGCTCTCCCGGGAGAGTGGGCAATCAGCCCCAGCATTTT.

This chain joins TRBV20-1 and TRBJ2-1, with D uncertain. Trimming shortened V by 3 bases and J by 7 bases, and 7 bases separated the two germline ends. The germline V gene encodes CDR1 DFQATT and CDR2 SNEGSKA (reference sequence). CDR3 length equals 11 residues. The CDR3 reads CSASRANEQFF. In DNA form, the CDR3 reads TGCAGTGCTAGTCGGGCGAATGAGCAGTTCTTC.

The V call is TRBV2, the J call TRBJ2-7; D unresolved. Trimming removed 6 bases at V and 3 bases at J, with 18 bases between. CDR3 size: 15 residues. Germline lookup yields CDR1 SNHLY and CDR2 FYNNEI. CDR3 nucleotides: TGTGCCAGCAGCGAATCAGGAAAACCAATCTACGAGCAGTACGTC. It translates to CASSESGKPIYEQYV.

This clonotype was observed at least ten times. The CDR3 here is CASSLLWGQNTGELFF. CDR3 coding DNA: TGTGCCAGCAGCCTCCTGTGGGGACAGAACACCGGGGAGCTGTTTTTT. The chain is built from TRBV3-1 and TRBJ2-2, with D perhaps TRBD1 (6 bases). V shed 4 bases and J shed 1 base, with 13 bases lying between them. CDR3 length equals 16 residues. The germline V gene has CDR1 LGHDT and CDR2 YNNKEL (reference sequence). Supplemented by reference TRBV3-1 and TRBJ2-2, the full variable domain reads DTAVSQTPKYLVTQMGNDKSIKCEQNLGHDTMYWYKQDSKKFLKIMFSYNNKELIINETVPNRFSPKSPDKAHLNLHINSLELGDSAVYFCASSLLWGQNTGELFFGEGSRLTVL.

This clonotype has just a few counts. The rearrangement uses TRBV20-1 and TRBJ2-5; D is uncertain. This CDR3 comprises 14 residues. Germline loops: CDR1 DFQATT, CDR2 SNEGSKA (reference sequence). V was trimmed by 3 bases and J by 5 bases, leaving 16 bases between them. CDR3 sequence: CSARGDASPETQYF. In nucleotides, the CDR3 is TGCAGTGCTAGGGGTGACGCTTCGCCGGAGACCCAGTACTTC.

The J gene is TRBJ1-5, the V gene TRBV4-3; D remains ambiguous. The V and J ends lost 0 bases and 9 bases respectively, with 12 bases between them. CDR3 length equals 14 residues. Germline CDR1 reads LGHNA; CDR2 reads YSLEER. The CDR3 nucleotides read TGCGCCAGCAGCCAAGAAGGCGACGGACGGCCCCAGCATTTT. This translates into CASSQEGDGRPQHF.

This clonotype was seen a few times. The chain links TRBV18 to TRBJ2-5; D may be TRBD1 (5 bases). The V end lost 1 base, the J end lost 5 bases, and 11 bases lay between the germline ends. The V gene's germline CDR1 is KGHSH and CDR2 LQKENI. This CDR3 comprises 14 residues. Here the CDR3 reads CASSPQGFTETQYF. The CDR3 nucleotides read TGTGCCAGCTCACCACAGGGGTTTACGGAGACCCAGTACTTC.

The gene calls are TRBV2 and TRBJ2-2, with 8 bases matching TRBD2. The CDR3 length is 15 residues. V gave up 6 bases and J gave up 5 bases; unmatched junction bases: 8. Germline CDR1 reads SNHLY; CDR2 reads FYNNEI. CDR3 nucleotides: TGTGCCAGCAGCCCCTTTGCGGGGGGAACCGGGGAGCTGTTTTTT. Translation: CASSPFAGGTGELFF.

This clonotype was detected many times. The V gene is TRBV10-3, the J gene TRBJ2-3; 7 nucleotides line up with TRBD2. Germline-derived CDR1 and CDR2 are ENHRY and SYGVKD. The CDR3 consists of 16 residues. Trimming took 7 bases from V and 0 from J; bases not matched to a gene: 10. This CDR3 reads CAITPGGPRSTDTQYF. The CDR3 bases are TGTGCCATCACGCCGGGGGGACCCAGAAGCACAGATACGCAGTATTTT.

This clonotype was observed many times. The V gene is TRBV2, the J gene TRBJ2-2; a weak D match, TRBD2 (5 bases). Germline CDR1 and CDR2: SNHLY and FYNNEI. The CDR3 is 13 residues long. V dropped 6 bases and J dropped 2 bases, with 7 bases sitting between them. The CDR3: CASSGENTGELFF. CDR3 in DNA: TGTGCCAGCAGCGGGGAAAACACCGGGGAGCTGTTTTTT. Looking up the rest from reference TRBV2 and TRBJ2-2 gives the full variable domain: EPEVTQTPSHQVTQMGQEVILRCVPISNHLYFYWYRQILGQKVEFLVSFYNNEISEKSEIFDDQFSVERPDGSNFTLKIRSTKLEDSAMYFCASSGENTGELFFGEGSRLTVL.

This clonotype has a count of ten or more. V usage is TRBV20-1 and J usage is TRBJ2-2; D is perhaps TRBD1 (6 bases). The V end lost 3 bases, the J end lost 4 bases, and 9 bases lay between the germline ends. Germline values: CDR1 DFQATT, CDR2 SNEGSKA (reference sequence). This CDR3 region has 13 residues. The chain's CDR3 is CSARTGLTGELFF. The CDR3 bases are TGCAGTGCTAGGACAGGCCTCACCGGGGAGCTGTTTTTT.